The 31 T cell receptor beta chains given below trace back to one sample, sequenced in a study of shared clonotypes between healthy human individuals. Naivety among CD8 cells was defined by CD45RO negativity and positive CCR7 selection, thereby excluding terminally differentiated effector memory CD45RA+ cells. This table comes from immunoSEQ multiplex PCR, and its TCRdb copy is limited to in-frame clones, with some not included. This sample has around 1,900,000 clones; roughly 93% occur once, and the top ten carry about 1.6%. Sequencing used naive CD8+ T cells from PBMCs. These TCRs come from a man between 18 and 35 years old in good health. Some clones in this sample may be carry-over from other donors' samples.

V is TRBV27 and J is TRBJ2-2; possibly TRBD2 for D (6 bases). The ends were cut back, 5 bases at V and 5 bases at J, with 21 bases in the middle. The CDR3 has 17 residues. The germline V gene encodes CDR1 MNHEY and CDR2 SMNVEV (reference sequence). Here the CDR3 DNA reads TGTGCCAGCAGTATCTCCTTGCGGCTAGCGTCTACCGGGGAGCTGTTTTTT. Protein sequence: CASSISLRLASTGELFF.

The rearrangement uses TRBV4-2 and TRBJ1-4; D ambiguous. The CDR3 runs 14 residues. Germline loops: CDR1 LGHNA, CDR2 YNFKEQ. V was shortened by 1 base and J by 3 bases, with 6 bases between the two germline ends. The CDR3 region is CASSQAGPNEKLFF. In nucleotides, the CDR3 is TGTGCCAGCAGCCAAGCGGGCCCTAATGAAAAACTGTTTTTT.

This chain connects TRBV5-4 to TRBJ2-7; maybe TRBD2 (6 bases). The ends were cut back, 0 bases at V and 1 base at J, with 8 bases in the middle. Germline values: CDR1 SGHNT, CDR2 YYREEE (reference sequence). The CDR3 is made up of 14 amino acids. CDR3 region: CASSLELASYEQYF. The CDR3, as DNA: TGTGCCAGCAGCTTGGAACTAGCTTCCTACGAGCAGTACTTC.

As for this clone: Other DNA sequences in this sample translate to the same CDR3. The rearrangement links TRBV6-5 to TRBJ1-1, with 8 bases identical to TRBD1. V trimming: 2 bases; J trimming: 0 bases; junction bases outside the gene matches: 5. Germline V gene sequence: CDR1 MNHEY, CDR2 SVGAGI. This CDR3 has 16 residues. CDR3 in amino acids: CASSYLGTGLNTEAFF. The CDR3 DNA reads TGTGCCAGCAGTTACCTAGGGACAGGATTGAACACTGAAGCTTTCTTT.

This chain joins TRBV27 and TRBJ1-2; 9 nucleotides line up with TRBD1. Trimming removed 5 bases from V and 6 bases from J; junction bases left unmatched: 13. The CDR3 has 16 amino acids. The germline gives CDR1 MNHEY, CDR2 SMNVEV (reference sequence). In DNA, the CDR3 is TGTGCCAGCAGTAAACAACAATTACAGGGGGCCGATGGCTACACCTTC. It codes for CASSKQQLQGADGYTF.

The J gene is TRBJ1-1, the V gene TRBV4-1; unclear D gene. The germline CDR1 and CDR2 sequences are MGHRA and YSYEKL. Trimming removed 4 bases at V and 2 bases at J, with 11 bases between. The CDR3 runs 14 residues. CDR3 nucleotides: TGCGCCAGCAGCCCTATGACGGTTAACACTGAAGCTTTCTTT. Its protein is CASSPMTVNTEAFF.

The rearrangement joins TRBV7-6 to TRBJ2-2; 11 bases align to TRBD1. CDR1 is SGHVS and CDR2 is FNYEAQ in the germline V gene. With 5 bases clipped from V and 4 bases from J, the junction kept 9 bases outside the gene matches. The CDR3 contains 17 residues. The CDR3 DNA reads TGTGCCAGCAGCCCCAGATCGGACAGGGGGCGCACCGGGGAGCTGTTTTTT. Protein product: CASSPRSDRGRTGELFF.

The V gene is TRBV4-1, the J gene TRBJ2-2; D uncertain. The V gene lost 4 bases and the J gene lost 0 bases, with 9 bases spanning the gap. The CDR3 runs to 15 residues. Germline assignment: CDR1 MGHRA and CDR2 YSYEKL. The CDR3 bases are TGCGCCAGCAGCCTGGGGATAGCGAACACCGGGGAGCTGTTTTTT. It is translated as CASSLGIANTGELFF.

The chain employs TRBV6-4 and TRBJ2-1; D gene unclear. CDR1 is MRHNA and CDR2 is SNTAGT in the germline V gene. There are 14 residues in the CDR3. Trimming took 0 bases from V and 6 from J, leaving 9 bases between them. CDR3 coding DNA: TGTGCCAGCAGTGACTCGATGGGCTCCAATGAGCAGTTCTTC. Protein sequence: CASSDSMGSNEQFF.

This chain uses TRBV7-9 with TRBJ2-7; D tentatively fits TRBD1 or TRBD2 (5 bases each). V lost 5 bases to trimming and J lost 2 bases, with 10 bases between them. The germline V gene has CDR1 SEHNR and CDR2 FQNEAQ (reference sequence). The CDR3 loop spans 13 amino acids. CDR3 nucleotide sequence: TGTGCCAGCAGCGGGGGAACCCCCTACGAGCAGTACTTC. It translates to CASSGGTPYEQYF.

The genes are TRBV29-1 and TRBJ2-7, with D possibly being TRBD1 or TRBD2 (5 bases each). The CDR3 runs to 14 residues. CDR1 and CDR2 (germline): SQVTM, ANQGSEA. The ends were cut back, 1 base at V and 2 bases at J, with 12 bases in the middle. The CDR3 sequence: CSVEVGTGPYEQYF. The CDR3 DNA follows: TGCAGCGTTGAAGTAGGAACGGGACCCTACGAGCAGTACTTC.

CDR3 in amino acids: CASRIRGRETQYF. Written as DNA, the CDR3 is TGTGCCAGCAGAATTAGGGGCCGGGAGACCCAGTACTTC. The rearrangement links TRBV11-2 to TRBJ2-5; D is perhaps TRBD1 (5 bases). The CDR3 runs to 13 residues. CDR1 is SGHAT and CDR2 is FQNNGV in the germline V gene. The V and J ends lost 6 bases and 5 bases respectively, with 13 bases between them.

On this clone itself: This sample also contains other DNA sequences that code for the same CDR3. The chain is built from TRBV6-1 and TRBJ1-4, with no clear D. The CDR3 covers 11 residues. Germline CDR1 is MNHNS and CDR2 is SASEGT. V was shortened by 0 bases and J by 15 bases, with 8 bases between the two germline ends. For the CDR3, the DNA is TGTGCCAGCAGTGAAGCACCTGAGTTGTTTTTT. Amino acids: CASSEAPELFF.

The V and J genes are TRBV6-5 and TRBJ2-2, with TRBD2 matching 7 bases. Germline lookup yields CDR1 MNHEY and CDR2 SVGAGI. This CDR3 has 13 residues. The V and J ends lost 9 bases and 4 bases, in that order; junction bases with no gene match: 5. The CDR3 region is CASWGGTTGELFF. The CDR3 DNA is TGTGCCAGTTGGGGGGGAACCACCGGGGAGCTGTTTTTT.

CDR3 sequence: CASKVEPRETQYF. The DNA for the CDR3 is TGTGCCAGCAAAGTCGAGCCGCGAGAGACCCAGTACTTC. V usage is TRBV2 and J usage is TRBJ2-5, with no clear D. The CDR3 has 13 residues. Trimming shortened V by 7 bases and J by 4 bases, and 13 bases separated the two germline ends. The germline CDR1 and CDR2 sequences are SNHLY and FYNNEI.

A single count supports this clone. The chain joins TRBV27 to TRBJ2-6; D gene ambiguous. This CDR3 spans 12 amino acids. Deletions cut 7 bases from V and 2 bases from J, with 3 bases between. The V gene's germline CDR1 is MNHEY and CDR2 SMNVEV (reference sequence). The CDR3 sequence: CASTTGANVLTF. The CDR3, as DNA: TGTGCCAGCACAACTGGGGCCAACGTCCTGACTTTC.

The DNA for the CDR3 is TGTGCCAGCAGCCAAAGGGAAAAAGAGACCCAGTACTTC. Encoded protein: CASSQREKETQYF. The gene calls are TRBV7-9 and TRBJ2-5, with D unclear. The CDR3 has 13 amino acids. Trimming took 5 bases from V and 3 from J, leaving 10 bases between them. CDR1 SEHNR and CDR2 FQNEAQ come from the germline V gene (reference sequence).

The chain is built from TRBV28 and TRBJ1-1; D not certain. Germline V lookup: CDR1 MDHEN, CDR2 SYDVKM. This CDR3 comprises 17 residues. V gave up 5 bases and J gave up 1 base, with 20 bases separating them. The CDR3 DNA follows: TGTGCCAGCAGTCCGACTCGTCGGAGTGAAAAGAACACTGAAGCTTTCTTT. It yields the protein CASSPTRRSEKNTEAFF.

The V and J genes are TRBV5-5 and TRBJ1-1; D gene ambiguous. Germline V CDR1 and CDR2: SGHKS, YYEKEE (reference sequence). The V end was cut by 2 bases, the J end by 1 base, with 15 bases between. The CDR3 is 16 amino acids. The CDR3 protein is CASSFPLAGGNTEAFF. The CDR3 DNA is TGTGCCAGCAGCTTCCCGTTAGCAGGCGGGAACACTGAAGCTTTCTTT.

The chain links TRBV18 to TRBJ2-1; TRBD2 agrees at 8 bases. Germline lookup yields CDR1 KGHSH and CDR2 LQKENI. This CDR3 has 13 residues. After removal of 3 bases from V and 13 bases from J, the junction contained 8 bases not matched to a gene. In DNA form, the CDR3 reads TGTGCCAGCTCACCGGAACTAGCGGACTACCAGTTCTTC. Its protein is CASSPELADYQFF.

The chain recombines TRBV25-1 with TRBJ2-1; 10 bases match TRBD1. This CDR3 comprises 14 residues. J lost 5 bases, V lost 7 bases, and 5 bases had no gene match. Germline CDR1 is MGHDK and CDR2 is SYGVNS. Here the CDR3 reads CASNRDRGNNEQFF. The CDR3 DNA is TGTGCCAGCAACCGGGACAGGGGAAACAATGAGCAGTTCTTC.

This clone occurred once. The V and J genes are TRBV5-6 and TRBJ1-2, with a weak D call TRBD1 (5 bases). Germline CDR1 and CDR2: SGHDT and YYEEEE. Trimming removed 6 bases from V and 7 bases from J, with 19 bases in between. The CDR3 is made up of 14 amino acids. The CDR3 spells CASTPGDPERGYTF. CDR3 DNA sequence: TGTGCCAGCACCCCCGGGGACCCCGAGCGTGGCTACACCTTC.

Concerning this clone itself: Other nucleotide sequences in the sample specify the same CDR3. The chain carries TRBV29-1 and TRBJ2-7, with TRBD1 identical over 12 bases. The germline gives CDR1 SQVTM, CDR2 ANQGSEA. With V trimmed by 5 bases and J by 4 bases, 3 bases remained unmatched. The length of the CDR3 is 13 residues. The CDR3 sequence: CSVPGQGAYEQYF. The CDR3, as DNA: TGCAGCGTTCCGGGACAGGGGGCGTACGAGCAGTACTTC.

In its sample, this clone was seen a few times. The chain carries TRBV27 and TRBJ1-1; perhaps TRBD1 as D (6 bases). Trimming shortened V by 1 base and J by 8 bases, and 11 bases separated the two germline ends. CDR1 is MNHEY and CDR2 is SMNVEV in the germline V gene (reference sequence). The length of the CDR3 is 13 residues. The CDR3 loop reads CASSLLVGAEAFF. The CDR3 DNA sequence: TGTGCCAGCAGTTTATTGGTGGGGGCAGAAGCTTTCTTT.

In its sample, this clone was seen once. V usage is TRBV9 and J usage is TRBJ2-1; D remains ambiguous. This CDR3 contains 16 residues. Germline CDR1 and CDR2: SGDLS and YYNGEE. Trimming left V 3 bases short and J 7 bases short, with 20 bases between. The CDR3 reads CASSAPLANGINEQFF. CDR3 coding DNA: TGTGCCAGCAGCGCCCCCCTCGCGAACGGTATAAATGAGCAGTTCTTC.

The chain has TRBV2 and TRBJ2-7; TRBD1 aligns across 8 bases. Germline trimming cut 4 bases from V and 2 bases from J; bases unmatched to any gene: 7. Looked up from germline, CDR1 is SNHLY and CDR2 is FYNNEI. The CDR3 spans 15 residues. The CDR3 bases are TGTGCCAGCAGTGGAGCGGACAGGGCACCCTACGAGCAGTACTTC. Its protein is CASSGADRAPYEQYF.

The chain employs TRBV7-9 and TRBJ2-7; D gene ambiguous. The V gene lost 5 bases and the J gene lost 5 bases, with 10 bases spanning the gap. Germline V gives CDR1 SEHNR, CDR2 FQNEAQ (reference sequence). CDR3 length: 12 amino acids. The CDR3 is CASSQTNDEQYF. DNA of the CDR3: TGTGCCAGCAGCCAAACAAACGACGAGCAGTACTTC.

The chain uses TRBV7-6 and TRBJ2-1; TRBD2 matches 16 bases. The J segment lost 9 bases and the V segment lost 3 bases, leaving 14 bases of the junction unmatched. The CDR3 spans 19 residues. Germline-derived CDR1 and CDR2 are SGHVS and FNYEAQ. The CDR3 is CASSFSGTSGRAARLEQFF. The DNA of the CDR3 is TGTGCCAGCAGCTTTTCCGGGACTAGCGGGAGGGCCGCTCGTCTTGAGCAGTTCTTC.

The chain is built from TRBV30 and TRBJ2-7; 11 bases line up with TRBD2. J gave up 5 bases and V 5 bases, and 5 bases lay outside the gene matches. This CDR3 has 13 residues. The germline V gene encodes CDR1 GTSNPN and CDR2 SVGIG (reference sequence). The CDR3 sequence: CAWLAGGLDEQYF. In nucleotides, the CDR3 is TGTGCCTGGCTAGCGGGAGGATTAGACGAGCAGTACTTC. The full variable domain, completed using reference TRBV30 and TRBJ2-7, is SQTIHQWPATLVQPVGSPLSLECTVEGTSNPNLYWYRQAAGRGLQLLFYSVGIGQISSEVPQNLSASRPQDRQFILSSKKLLLSDSGFYLCAWLAGGLDEQYFGPGTRLTVT.

The V and J genes are TRBV7-2 and TRBJ1-5, with D perhaps TRBD1 (6 bases). This CDR3 spans 15 amino acids. The V and J ends lost 4 bases and 0 bases respectively, with 10 bases between them. Germline V CDR1 and CDR2: SGHTA, FQGNSA. This CDR3 reads CASSSKGDSNQPQHF. The CDR3 DNA sequence: TGTGCCAGCAGCTCCAAGGGGGATAGCAATCAGCCCCAGCATTTT.

As regards this clone: Other nucleotide sequences in the sample specify the same CDR3. This chain joins TRBV9 and TRBJ2-3, with D hard to call. Germline CDR1 and CDR2: SGDLS and YYNGEE. V was clipped by 4 bases and J by 1 base, with 4 bases between them. This CDR3 has 12 amino acids. The CDR3 here is CASSQGTDTQYF. CDR3 nucleotide sequence: TGTGCCAGCAGCCAAGGCACAGATACGCAGTATTTT.